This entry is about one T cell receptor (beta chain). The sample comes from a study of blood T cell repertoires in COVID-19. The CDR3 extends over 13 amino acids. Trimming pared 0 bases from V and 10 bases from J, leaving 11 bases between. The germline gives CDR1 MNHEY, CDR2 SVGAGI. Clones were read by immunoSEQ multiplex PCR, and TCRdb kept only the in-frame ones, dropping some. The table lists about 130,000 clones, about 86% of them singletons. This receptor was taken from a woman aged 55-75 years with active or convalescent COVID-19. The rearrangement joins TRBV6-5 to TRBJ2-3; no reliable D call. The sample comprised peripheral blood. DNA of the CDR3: TGTGCCAGCAGTTACTCGGGCTCCTTTGCGCAGTATTTT. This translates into CASSYSGSFAQYF.